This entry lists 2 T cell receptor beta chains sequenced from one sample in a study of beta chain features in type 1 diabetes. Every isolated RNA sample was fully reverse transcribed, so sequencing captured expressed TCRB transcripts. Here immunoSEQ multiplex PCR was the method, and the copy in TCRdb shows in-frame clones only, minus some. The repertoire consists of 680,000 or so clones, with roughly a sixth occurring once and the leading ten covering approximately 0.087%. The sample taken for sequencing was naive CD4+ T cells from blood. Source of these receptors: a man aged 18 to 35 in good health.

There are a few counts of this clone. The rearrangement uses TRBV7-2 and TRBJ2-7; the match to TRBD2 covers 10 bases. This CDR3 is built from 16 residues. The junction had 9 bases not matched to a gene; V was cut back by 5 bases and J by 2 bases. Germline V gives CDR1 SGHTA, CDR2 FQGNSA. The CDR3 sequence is CASSLRTSGLPYEQYF. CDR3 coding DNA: TGTGCCAGCAGCCTTCGGACTAGCGGTCTCCCCTACGAGCAGTACTTC.

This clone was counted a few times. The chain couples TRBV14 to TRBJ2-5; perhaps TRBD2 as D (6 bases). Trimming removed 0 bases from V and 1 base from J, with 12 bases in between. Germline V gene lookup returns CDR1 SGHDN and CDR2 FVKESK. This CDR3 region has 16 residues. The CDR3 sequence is CASSQDRGVRQETQYF. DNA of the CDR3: TGTGCCAGCAGCCAAGATCGCGGGGTCCGCCAAGAGACCCAGTACTTC.